Below, 16 T cell receptor beta chains from the same sample are listed, as sequenced in a study of identifying expanded T cells in peripheral blood. Here immunoSEQ multiplex PCR was the method, and the copy in TCRdb shows in-frame clones only, minus some. The sample lists some 54,000 clones, approximately 82% seen once, with 13% to 15% in the top ten. Sequencing was performed on blood. Receptors were obtained from a person aged 18-70 years in good health.

V usage is TRBV9 and J usage is TRBJ1-1; D might be TRBD1 (5 bases). The CDR3 is 15 residues long. Looked up from germline, CDR1 is SGDLS and CDR2 is YYNGEE. V was cut by 4 bases and J by 1 base, with 14 bases left in between. In nucleotides, the CDR3 is TGTGCCAGCAGCCCTGAGGTAGGGGCGAACACTGAAGCTTTCTTT. Protein sequence: CASSPEVGANTEAFF.

This sequence joins TRBV4-1 and TRBJ2-3, with 10 bases fitting TRBD2. Germline lookup yields CDR1 MGHRA and CDR2 YSYEKL. CDR3 length: 17 amino acids. V lost 1 base to trimming and J lost 2 bases; unmatched junction nucleotides: 6. CDR3: CASSQGDSGGYTDTQYF. The CDR3 DNA sequence: TGCGCCAGCAGCCAAGGGGATAGCGGGGGGTACACAGATACGCAGTATTTT.

The CDR3 DNA reads TGCGCCAGCAGCTTGGAACAGGGGGCATACAATGAGCAGTTCTTC. As protein: CASSLEQGAYNEQFF. V is TRBV5-1 and J is TRBJ2-1; 9 bases are a match to TRBD1. Germline V lookup: CDR1 SGHRS, CDR2 YFSETQ. V lost 0 bases, J lost 4 bases, and 2 bases stayed unmatched. The CDR3 loop spans 15 amino acids.

This rearrangement joins TRBV5-6 to TRBJ1-1, with D unresolved. The ends were cut back, 4 bases at V and 4 bases at J, with 5 bases in the middle. The germline V gene has CDR1 SGHDT and CDR2 YYEEEE. The CDR3 has 11 residues. DNA for the CDR3: TGTGCCAGCAGCAAAAGCACTGAAGCTTTCTTT. Translation: CASSKSTEAFF.

This clone was found once. The rearrangement links TRBV2 to TRBJ1-1; D ambiguous. The CDR3 runs 15 residues. Deletions cut 3 bases from V and 0 bases from J, with 11 bases between. The V gene's germline CDR1 is SNHLY and CDR2 FYNNEI. The CDR3 is CASSDHVLMNTEAFF. DNA for the CDR3: TGTGCCAGCAGTGACCATGTACTTATGAACACTGAAGCTTTCTTT.

The chain combines TRBV5-4 with TRBJ2-3, with D possibly matching TRBD1 (5 bases). V was pared by 4 bases and J by 2 bases, with 23 bases between. CDR1 SGHNT and CDR2 YYREEE come from the germline V gene (reference sequence). The CDR3 is 18 residues long. In DNA form, the CDR3 reads TGTGCCAGCAGCCAGAATGTAAGAACAGGCAGAGTCACAGATACGCAGTATTTT. This encodes CASSQNVRTGRVTDTQYF.

This sequence joins TRBV6-5 and TRBJ1-2, with D hard to call. Trimming stripped 7 bases from V and 0 bases from J, with 15 bases between. This CDR3 region has 15 residues. CDR1 is MNHEY and CDR2 is SVGAGI in the germline V gene. The CDR3 protein is CASTKGSAANYGYTF. CDR3 DNA: TGTGCCAGCACCAAAGGATCCGCAGCTAACTATGGCTACACCTTC.

This rearrangement joins TRBV15 to TRBJ1-1, with unresolved D. V was clipped by 1 base and J by 4 bases, with 13 bases between them. The germline gives CDR1 LNHNV, CDR2 YYDKDF (reference sequence). This CDR3 comprises 15 residues. The CDR3 nucleotides read TGTGCCACCAGCAGAGGATCGTCGGGGTCCACTGAAGCTTTCTTT. Translation: CATSRGSSGSTEAFF.

The chain joins TRBV18 to TRBJ2-1; the D is unclear. Trimming stripped 3 bases from V and 6 bases from J, with 21 bases between. Germline V CDR1 and CDR2: KGHSH, LQKENI. There are 17 residues in the CDR3. As DNA, the CDR3 is TGTGCCAGCTCACCCAGTTCATCGGCCCTTTGGGGCAATGAGCAGTTCTTC. Protein product: CASSPSSSALWGNEQFF.

CDR3 sequence reads: CASSPRGQAIVYEQYF. The CDR3 nucleotides read TGTGCCAGCTCACCGAGGGGACAGGCAATAGTCTACGAGCAGTACTTC. The chain has TRBV18 and TRBJ2-7, with 8 nucleotides matching TRBD1. The J segment lost 3 bases and the V segment lost 3 bases, leaving 10 bases of the junction unmatched. The germline V gene encodes CDR1 KGHSH and CDR2 LQKENI. The CDR3 has 16 amino acids.

This clone has a single count. The V call is TRBV27, the J call TRBJ2-3, with 8 positions matching TRBD1. The germline V gene encodes CDR1 MNHEY and CDR2 SMNVEV (reference sequence). Trimming took 3 bases from V and 4 from J; bases not matched to a gene: 9. The CDR3 runs 16 residues. The CDR3 protein is CASSFSSQGAADTQYF. CDR3 sequence (DNA): TGTGCCAGCAGTTTTTCCTCGCAGGGGGCTGCAGATACGCAGTATTTT.

The chain carries TRBV5-1 and TRBJ1-3; D may be TRBD1 (6 bases). This CDR3 has 14 amino acids. V was trimmed by 3 bases and J by 2 bases, leaving 9 bases between them. Germline V gives CDR1 SGHRS, CDR2 YFSETQ. CDR3 in DNA: TGCGCCAGCAGCTACGGGACACCTGGAAACACCATATATTTT. Its protein product is CASSYGTPGNTIYF. The full variable domain, its missing parts supplied by reference TRBV5-1 and TRBJ1-3, is KAGVTQTPRYLIKTRGQQVTLSCSPISGHRSVSWYQQTPGQGLQFLFEYFSETQRNKGNFPGRFSGRQFSNSRSEMNVSTLELGDSALYLCASSYGTPGNTIYFGEGSWLTVV.

The CDR3 loop is CSVGTSNTGELFF. CDR3 nucleotide sequence: TGCAGCGTTGGGACCTCGAACACCGGGGAGCTGTTTTTT. The chain combines TRBV29-1 with TRBJ2-2; D gene uncertain. The CDR3 loop spans 13 amino acids. Trimming removed 4 bases from V and 0 bases from J, with 6 bases in between. Germline V gives CDR1 SQVTM, CDR2 ANQGSEA.

This clone appeared once. J is TRBJ1-6 and V is TRBV7-9, with D hard to call. V was cut by 0 bases and J by 7 bases, with 1 base left in between. The germline V gene has CDR1 SEHNR and CDR2 FQNEAQ (reference sequence). The CDR3 covers 12 residues. CDR3 coding DNA: TGTGCCAGCAGCTTAGCCAATTCACCCCTCCACTTT. This codes for CASSLANSPLHF.

The rearrangement joins TRBV11-2 to TRBJ2-5; D possibly corresponds to TRBD2 (6 bases). V dropped 3 bases and J dropped 0 bases, with 8 bases sitting between them. Germline assignment: CDR1 SGHAT and CDR2 FQNNGV. The CDR3 consists of 14 residues. CDR3 amino acids: CASSFGLNQETQYF. The CDR3 nucleotides read TGTGCCAGCAGCTTCGGACTAAACCAAGAGACCCAGTACTTC.

This clone showed up just a few times. This chain joins TRBV2 and TRBJ2-2; tentative D call: TRBD2 (5 bases). CDR1 SNHLY and CDR2 FYNNEI come from the germline V gene. This CDR3 contains 13 residues. V was cut by 5 bases and J by 5 bases, with 9 bases left in between. The CDR3 region is CASSTTRTGELFF. CDR3 DNA: TGTGCCAGCAGTACCACTAGAACCGGGGAGCTGTTTTTT.